This T cell receptor (beta chain) was recorded in a study of T cells expressing NK-cell markers. Study information: There were seven HCMV-seropositive donors and one seronegative donor among the eight sequenced.

CDR3 length equals 20 residues. Germline CDR1 and CDR2: LGHDT and YNNKEL (reference sequence). As concerns this clonotype: Its antigen is still unknown.

Study-wide findings and caveats: Also leading the CD3+CD56-NKG2C+ fraction in several donors were these clonotypes.

5'RACE template switching with UMIs generated TCR beta cDNA. TCRdb re-called the 5' RACE reads and shows each CDR3 protein once, DNA omitted. Across about 390,000 distinct CDR3 sequences, the top ten clones capture about 10% of the sample. Material: blood T cells: a sorted CD56 or NKG2C T cell subset, CD4+ or CD8+ T cells, or bulk PBMC T cells (not recorded which). This receptor was taken from a woman between 45 and 60 years old in good health. The chain uses TRBV3-1 and TRBJ2-5; the TCRdb call, TRBD2, lacks DNA for checking. The CDR3 here is CASSSSVLAGVILSSETQYF.